Following are 9 T cell receptor beta chains from one sample sequenced in a study of Ad26.COV2.S vaccination and SARS-CoV-2 variants. Treatment meaning: about 20 received Ad26.COV2.S at low or high dose, single or two shots; five or six received placebo; per-sample allocation not given. Sample collection was performed on day 63 after the first vaccine or placebo injection. Sequenced by immunoSEQ multiplex PCR; TCRdb stores in-frame clones only, minus some. The sample contains about 320,000 clones, about 86% of which appear only once. The material was peripheral blood, obtained in a trial of Ad26.COV2.S vaccine versus placebo. The receptor set was obtained from a person between 18 and 59 years old who received the Ad26.COV2.S COVID-19 vaccine or a placebo.

The J gene is TRBJ1-6, the V gene TRBV6-1; D is perhaps TRBD1 (5 bases). Deletions cut 4 bases from V and 0 bases from J, with 16 bases between. The CDR3 has 18 residues. Per the germline V gene, CDR1 is MNHNS and CDR2 is SASEGT. The CDR3 nucleotides are TGTGCCAGCAGTGGAGCAGCAGGGATAAGCTCCTATAATTCACCCCTCCACTTT. Its protein is CASSGAAGISSYNSPLHF.

The chain has TRBV5-4 and TRBJ1-4, with unresolved D. Germline CDR1 reads SGHNT; CDR2 reads YYREEE (reference sequence). The CDR3 is made up of 15 amino acids. Trimming removed 0 bases at V and 7 bases at J, with 13 bases between. CDR3 residues: CASSLGEEAGEKLFF. The CDR3 DNA is TGTGCCAGCAGCTTGGGGGAGGAGGCCGGTGAAAAACTGTTTTTT. The variable domain in full, with the rest retrieved from reference TRBV5-4 and TRBJ1-4, is ETGVTQSPTHLIKTRGQQVTLRCSSQSGHNTVSWYQQALGQGPQFIFQYYREEENGRGNFPPRFSGLQFPNYSSELNVNALELDDSALYLCASSLGEEAGEKLFFGSGTQLSVL.

The gene calls are TRBV4-3 and TRBJ1-3; 9 bases agree with TRBD1. Germline V gene data show CDR1 as LGHNA and CDR2 as YSLEER. The V segment lost 4 bases and the J segment 2 bases; nucleotides outside the gene matches: 12. The CDR3 totals 18 residues. DNA of the CDR3: TGCGCCAGCAGCCGAGCCGCCGGGACAGGGTCGACTGGAAACACCATATATTTT. It encodes CASSRAAGTGSTGNTIYF.

V usage is TRBV25-1 and J usage is TRBJ2-5, with D possibly being TRBD1 or TRBD2 (6 bases each). V lost 2 bases and J 5 bases, leaving 12 bases between the germline ends. The germline CDR1 and CDR2 sequences are MGHDK and SYGVNS. The CDR3 extends over 14 amino acids. The CDR3 coding sequence is TGTGCCAGCAGTGAAAGGGGGGTTGGGGAGACCCAGTACTTC. Protein product: CASSERGVGETQYF.

The CDR3 region is CASKSQGDTEAFF. CDR3 in DNA: TGTGCCAGCAAATCGCAGGGTGACACTGAAGCTTTCTTT. This chain links TRBV2 with TRBJ1-1; D is perhaps TRBD1 (5 bases). The CDR3 runs 13 residues. Looked up from germline, CDR1 is SNHLY and CDR2 is FYNNEI. V was pared by 7 bases and J by 3 bases, with 12 bases between. The full variable domain, rest sourced from reference TRBV2 and TRBJ1-1, is EPEVTQTPSHQVTQMGQEVILRCVPISNHLYFYWYRQILGQKVEFLVSFYNNEISEKSEIFDDQFSVERPDGSNFTLKIRSTKLEDSAMYFCASKSQGDTEAFFGQGTRLTVV.

The rearrangement joins TRBV6-2 or TRBV6-3 to TRBJ1-2; 7 nucleotides align to TRBD1. V was pared by 5 bases and J by 7 bases, with 10 bases of the junction left unmatched. Germline lookup yields CDR1 MNHEY and CDR2 SVGEGT. CDR3 size: 14 residues. This CDR3 reads CASSHDRVVSGYTF. The CDR3, as DNA: TGTGCCAGCAGTCATGACAGGGTGGTGTCTGGCTACACCTTC.

Only one count was recorded for this clone. V gene TRBV10-2 combines with J gene TRBJ2-7; 7 bases match TRBD2. From germline, CDR1 is WSHSY and CDR2 SAAADI. Trimming cost V 7 bases and J 6 bases; bases outside gene matches: 9. This CDR3 contains 13 residues. CDR3 loop: CASTPSGRGEQYF. Written as DNA, the CDR3 is TGCGCCAGCACACCTAGCGGTAGAGGCGAGCAGTACTTC.

This clone was detected only a few times. The chain employs TRBV4-3 and TRBJ2-5; tentatively, D is TRBD2 (5 bases). V was clipped by 0 bases and J by 0 bases, with 14 bases between them. CDR1 and CDR2 (germline): LGHNA, YSLEER. The CDR3 covers 17 residues. CDR3 sequence (DNA): TGCGCCAGCAGCCAAGAGTTTTCAGGACTGTACCAAGAGACCCAGTACTTC. Amino acids: CASSQEFSGLYQETQYF.

V usage is TRBV5-3 and J usage is TRBJ2-1; D ambiguous. TRBV5-3 is an ORF, and what it does is uncertain. The CDR3 is 12 amino acids. Trimming removed 9 bases from V and 6 bases from J, with 13 bases in between. Here the CDR3 DNA reads TGTGCCATGGGCGGAATAAGCAATGAGCAGTTCTTC. It specifies CAMGGISNEQFF.